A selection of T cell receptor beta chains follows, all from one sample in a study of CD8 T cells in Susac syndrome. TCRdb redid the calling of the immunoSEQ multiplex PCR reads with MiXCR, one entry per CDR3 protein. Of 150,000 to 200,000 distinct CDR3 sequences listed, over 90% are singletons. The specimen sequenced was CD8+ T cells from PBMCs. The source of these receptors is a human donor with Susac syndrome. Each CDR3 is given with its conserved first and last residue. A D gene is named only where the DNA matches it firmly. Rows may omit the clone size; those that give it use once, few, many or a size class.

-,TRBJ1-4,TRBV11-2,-,TGTGCCAGCAGCCCCCAGGGAAACGAAAAACTGTTTTTT,CASSPQGNEKLFF
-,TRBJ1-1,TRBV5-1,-,TGCGCCAGCAGCTTGTCGCGGTCCACTGAAGCTTTCTTT,CASSLSRSTEAFF
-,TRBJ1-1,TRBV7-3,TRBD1,TGTGCCAGCAGTTTAACAGGGGACACTGAAGCTTTCTTT,CASSLTGDTEAFF
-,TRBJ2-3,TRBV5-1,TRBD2,TGCGCCAGCAGCGGAGGGACTAGCAGTGATACGCAGTATTTT,CASSGGTSSDTQYF
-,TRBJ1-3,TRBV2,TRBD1,TGTGCCAGCACCGGACAGGAAGGGGACACCATATATTTT,CASTGQEGDTIYF
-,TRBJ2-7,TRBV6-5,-,TGTGCCAGCAGACTGGGGGTGCCCACCTCCTACGAGCAGTACTTC,CASRLGVPTSYEQYF
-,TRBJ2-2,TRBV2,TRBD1,TGTGCCATCCTGGACAGGGGGCGCACCGGGGAGCTGTTTTTT,CAILDRGRTGELFF
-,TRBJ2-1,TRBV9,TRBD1,TGTGCCAGCAGCGGAACAGGGGTCTACAATGAGCAGTTCTTC,CASSGTGVYNEQFF
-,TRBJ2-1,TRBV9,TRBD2,TGTGCCAGCAGCGTAGAAGCGGGAATAAATAATGAGCAGTTCTTC,CASSVEAGINNEQFF
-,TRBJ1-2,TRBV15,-,TGTGCCACCAGCAGCCACAGTGCCACTAACTATGGCTACACCTTC,CATSSHSATNYGYTF
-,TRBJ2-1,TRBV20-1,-,TGCAGTGCTAGTAAGCTCCTAAGCTCCTACAATGAGCAGTTCTTC,CSASKLLSSYNEQFF
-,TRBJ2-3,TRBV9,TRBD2,TGTGCCAGCAGCGTAGAGGGACTAGCCCTGGGGCAGTATTTT,CASSVEGLALGQYF
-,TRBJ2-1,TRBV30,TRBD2,TGTGCCTGGACCCTGGGGGGGGGAGCCTACAATGAGCAGTTCTTC,CAWTLGGGAYNEQFF
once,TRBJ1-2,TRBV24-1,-,TGTGCCACCAGTGATCCTGGGACGGATGGCTACACCTTC,CATSDPGTDGYTF
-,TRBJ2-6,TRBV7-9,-,TGTGCCAGCAGCTACAGGCTAACCTCTGGGGCCAACGTCCTGACTTTC,CASSYRLTSGANVLTF
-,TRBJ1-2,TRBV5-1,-,TGCGCCAGCAGCTTGGACCCAGGGGTCGGCTATGGCTACACCTTC,CASSLDPGVGYGYTF
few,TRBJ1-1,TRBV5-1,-,TGCGCCAGCAGCTTGGGACAGACGAACACTGAAGCTTTCTTT,CASSLGQTNTEAFF
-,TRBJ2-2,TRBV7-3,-,TGTGCCAGCAGGGACACCGGGGAGCTGTTTTTT,CASRDTGELFF
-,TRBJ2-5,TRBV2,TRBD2,TGTGCCAGCAGTGAATTTCTGGCGGGAGATTCAGAGACCCAGTACTTC,CASSEFLAGDSETQYF
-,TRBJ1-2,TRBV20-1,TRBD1,TGCAGTGCTAGAGCGGACAGGGCAAACTATGGCTACACCTTC,CSARADRANYGYTF
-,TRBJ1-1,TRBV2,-,TGTGCCACCAAGAAGGGCGGAAACACTGAAGCTTTCTTT,CATKKGGNTEAFF
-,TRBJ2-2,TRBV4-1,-,TGCGCCAGCAGCCCCTCGAGGACCGGGGAGCTGTTTTTT,CASSPSRTGELFF
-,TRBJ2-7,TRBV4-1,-,TGCGCCAGCAGCCAAGTTTTCGGTCAGGGAAGCTCCTACGAGCAGTACTTC,CASSQVFGQGSSYEQYF
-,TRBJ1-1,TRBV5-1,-,TGCGCCAGCAGCTTAGACCCGGAAGACACTGAAGCTTTCTTT,CASSLDPEDTEAFF
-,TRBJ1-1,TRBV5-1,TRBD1,TGCGCCAGCAGCTTGCCCCGGGACAGGGGGAACACTGAAGCTTTCTTT,CASSLPRDRGNTEAFF